The subject of this entry is one T cell receptor (beta chain). The data were obtained in a study of cytotoxic CD8 clonotypes in ibrutinib-treated CLL. TCRdb's copy holds only in-frame clones and misses some; the assay was immunoSEQ multiplex PCR. The data contain about 300,000 clones, 70% to 80% of them singletons. Cryopreserved PBMCs supplied about 2 micrograms of genomic DNA for TCR beta libraries. This CDR3 contains 14 residues. Trimming removed 3 bases at V and 0 bases at J, with 7 bases between. Germline V gives CDR1 ENHRY, CDR2 SYGVKD. This clonotype originated in a human donor with chronic lymphocytic leukemia. The sequenced sample was PBMCs, obtained at disease progression, from a patient treated with ibrutinib. This chain links TRBV10-3 with TRBJ2-3; D is ambiguous. CDR3 protein: CAISEARSTDTQYF. The DNA of the CDR3 is TGTGCCATCAGTGAAGCCAGAAGCACAGATACGCAGTATTTT.